This T cell receptor (beta chain) derives from a study of PD-1 blockade in classical Hodgkin lymphoma. This CDR3 is built from 15 residues. Trimming took 3 bases from V and 3 from J; bases not matched to a gene: 7. Germline V gives CDR1 SGHTA, CDR2 FQGNSA. Broader study findings: Patients starting nivolumab less than 1 year after ASCT had lower diversity and were excluded from later analyses.

Time point given: cycle 4 day 1 (C4D1), after five to seven weeks of nivolumab. Following autologous stem cell transplantation, relapse occurred in every patient, and exposure to brentuximab vedotin varied. This clone was counted a single time. Antigen specificity is unknown. This table comes from immunoSEQ multiplex PCR, and its TCRdb copy is limited to in-frame clones, with some not included. This sample has 90,000 to 100,000 clones; roughly 78% occur once, and the top ten carry approximately 9%. The rearrangement links TRBV7-2 to TRBJ1-2; 7 bases agree with TRBD1. Here the sequenced sample was peripheral blood mononuclear cells (PBMCs), taken before the fourth cycle of nivolumab. The receptor was isolated from a human donor with classical Hodgkin lymphoma. The CDR3 reads CASSLAVQGDYGYTF. CDR3 DNA: TGTGCCAGCAGCTTGGCGGTCCAGGGGGACTATGGCTACACCTTC. Together with reference TRBV7-2 and TRBJ1-2, the CDR3 gives the full variable domain: GAGVSQSPSNKVTEKGKDVELRCDPISGHTALYWYRQSLGQGLEFLIYFQGNSAPDKSGLPSDRFSAERTGGSVSTLTIQRTQQEDSAVYLCASSLAVQGDYGYTFGSGTRLTVV.